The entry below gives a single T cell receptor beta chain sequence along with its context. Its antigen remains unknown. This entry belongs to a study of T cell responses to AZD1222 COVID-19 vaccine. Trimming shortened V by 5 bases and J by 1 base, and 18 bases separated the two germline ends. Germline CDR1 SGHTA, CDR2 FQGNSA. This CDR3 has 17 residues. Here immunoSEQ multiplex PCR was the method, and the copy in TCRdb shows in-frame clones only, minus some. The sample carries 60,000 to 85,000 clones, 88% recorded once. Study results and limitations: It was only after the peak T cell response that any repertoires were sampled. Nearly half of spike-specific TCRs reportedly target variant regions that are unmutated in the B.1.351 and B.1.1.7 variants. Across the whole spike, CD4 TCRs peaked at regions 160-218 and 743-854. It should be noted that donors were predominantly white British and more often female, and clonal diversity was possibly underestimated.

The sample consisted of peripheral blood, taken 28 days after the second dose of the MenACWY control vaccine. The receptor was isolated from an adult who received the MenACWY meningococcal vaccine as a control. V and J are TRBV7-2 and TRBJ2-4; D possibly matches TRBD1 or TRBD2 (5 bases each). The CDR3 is CASSGSLGELAKNIQYF. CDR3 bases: TGTGCCAGCAGCGGGAGTCTAGGGGAACTGGCCAAAAACATTCAGTACTTC.